Following are 7 T cell receptor beta chains from one sample sequenced in a study of blood T cell repertoires in COVID-19. Data came from immunoSEQ multiplex PCR; TCRdb stores just in-frame clones and leaves some out. The table has about 230,000 clones, roughly 88% seen once. The sample taken for sequencing was PBMCs or T cells enriched from blood (not recorded which). These receptors all come from a woman in her 30s who had been exposed to COVID-19.

The chain links TRBV11-3 to TRBJ2-1; D might be TRBD2 (5 bases). The CDR3 runs 15 residues. Germline-derived CDR1 and CDR2 are SGHNT and YENEEA. Trimming took off 3 bases at V and 5 bases at J, with 14 bases between the two ends. The CDR3: CASSLRGGSNNEQFF. DNA for the CDR3: TGTGCCAGCAGCTTGAGAGGCGGGTCTAACAATGAGCAGTTCTTC.

J is TRBJ2-7 and V is TRBV13; D might be TRBD2 (6 bases). In germline, CDR1 is PRHDT, CDR2 FYEKMQ (reference sequence). V was pared by 2 bases and J by 4 bases, with 15 bases between. This CDR3 has 15 residues. CDR3 DNA: TGTGCCAGCAGCTTACGCCTTGGAGGGTCATACGAGCAGTACTTC. Residues: CASSLRLGGSYEQYF.

The chain carries TRBV5-4 and TRBJ1-2, with a tentative D call TRBD1 (5 bases). The V end lost 5 bases, the J end lost 0 bases, and 20 bases lay between the germline ends. Germline V gives CDR1 SGHNT, CDR2 YYREEE (reference sequence). The CDR3 consists of 17 residues. CDR3 loop: CASSRAGASSTNYGYTF. CDR3 sequence (DNA): TGTGCCAGCAGTCGCGCTGGGGCCTCCTCCACTAACTATGGCTACACCTTC.

The genes are TRBV18 and TRBJ2-7; D not resolved. The CDR3 loop spans 12 amino acids. Germline-derived CDR1 and CDR2 are KGHSH and LQKENI. V shed 6 bases and J shed 0 bases, with 6 bases lying between them. CDR3 loop: CASSESSYEQYF. CDR3 DNA sequence: TGTGCCAGCTCGGAGAGCTCCTACGAGCAGTACTTC.

The gene calls are TRBV19 and TRBJ2-1; 9 positions agree with TRBD2. Looked up from germline, CDR1 is LNHDA and CDR2 is SQIVND (reference sequence). The CDR3 is 16 residues long. The ends lost 7 bases at V and 9 bases at J; junction bases unmatched: 16. In DNA, the CDR3 is TGTGCCAGTACCGATCAACGTAGCGGGAGATCCGGTGAGCAGTTCTTC. This gives the protein CASTDQRSGRSGEQFF.

V usage is TRBV24-1 and J usage is TRBJ1-4; D gene uncertain. Germline lookup yields CDR1 KGHDR and CDR2 SFDVKD. The CDR3 length is 14 residues. V shed 4 bases and J shed 3 bases, with 8 bases lying between them. CDR3 in amino acids: CATSEGDSNEKLFF. For the CDR3, the DNA is TGTGCCACCAGTGAGGGAGATTCTAATGAAAAACTGTTTTTT.

The gene calls are TRBV2 and TRBJ1-1; 7 nucleotides align to TRBD1. Germline CDR1 reads SNHLY; CDR2 reads FYNNEI. CDR3 length: 14 residues. V was clipped by 8 bases and J by 3 bases; unmatched bases: 9. CDR3 region: CASGVTGVDTEAFF. CDR3 DNA sequence: TGTGCCAGCGGGGTTACAGGGGTTGACACTGAAGCTTTCTTT.